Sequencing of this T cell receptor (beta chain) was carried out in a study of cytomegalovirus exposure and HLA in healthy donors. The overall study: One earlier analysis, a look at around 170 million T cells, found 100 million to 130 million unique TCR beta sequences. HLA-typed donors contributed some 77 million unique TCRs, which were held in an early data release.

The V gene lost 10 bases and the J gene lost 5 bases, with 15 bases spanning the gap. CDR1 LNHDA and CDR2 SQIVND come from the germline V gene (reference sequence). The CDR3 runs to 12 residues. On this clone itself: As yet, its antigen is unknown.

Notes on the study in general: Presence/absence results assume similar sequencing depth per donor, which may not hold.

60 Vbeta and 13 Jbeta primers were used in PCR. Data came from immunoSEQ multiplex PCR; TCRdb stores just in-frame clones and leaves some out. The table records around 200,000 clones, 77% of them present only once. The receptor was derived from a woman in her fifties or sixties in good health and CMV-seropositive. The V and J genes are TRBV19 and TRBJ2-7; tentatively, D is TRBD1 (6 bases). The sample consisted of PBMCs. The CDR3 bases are TGTGCCACCGCAGGGGTCACCAACGAGCAGTACTTC. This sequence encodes CATAGVTNEQYF.